Listed below are T cell receptor beta chains from one sample, sequenced in a study of CD8 T cells in ankylosing spondylitis. TCRdb re-analysed the 5' RACE reads in MiXCR, keeping a single row per CDR3 protein. The sample has around 88,000 distinct CDR3 sequences; about 8.8% are singletons. Sequencing was done on a sample of blood, either unsorted or a sorted T cell fraction (not recorded which). Receptor source: a male donor with ankylosing spondylitis or in good health (not recorded which). The CDR3 runs from the conserved cysteine through the conserved F or W. Each record gives: J gene, V gene, clone size, D gene, CDR3 DNA, CDR3 protein. D genes are given only for firm matches. Clone size appears in some rows only: once, few, many, or a class for an expanded clone.

j_gene: TRBJ2-7; v_gene: TRBV6-1; abundance: few; d_gene: -; CDR3nt: TGTGCCAGCAGTGAACGCCCCTCGACAGCCTACGAGCAGTACTTC; CDR3aa: CASSERPSTAYEQYF
j_gene: TRBJ2-2; v_gene: TRBV7-8; abundance: -; d_gene: -; CDR3nt: TGTGCCAGCAGCACCCCCACAGGGACGGCCGGGGAGCTGTTTTTT; CDR3aa: CASSTPTGTAGELFF
j_gene: TRBJ1-6; v_gene: TRBV28; abundance: few; d_gene: TRBD1; CDR3nt: TGTGCCAGCAGTTTAAATCAGGGGGGCTCCTATAATTCACCCCTCCACTTT; CDR3aa: CASSLNQGGSYNSPLHF
j_gene: TRBJ2-7; v_gene: TRBV10-3; abundance: many; d_gene: -; CDR3nt: TGTGCCATCATTATGGGCTTCTACGAGCAGTACTTC; CDR3aa: CAIIMGFYEQYF
j_gene: TRBJ2-1; v_gene: TRBV21-1; abundance: few; d_gene: -; CDR3nt: TGTGCCAGCAGCAAAGTAATGCGCGGGGGCTACAATGAGCAGTTCTTC; CDR3aa: CASSKVMRGGYNEQFF
j_gene: TRBJ2-7; v_gene: TRBV6-5; abundance: few; d_gene: TRBD1; CDR3nt: TGTGCCAGCAGAGGACAGGGGGCCTCCTACGAGCAGTACTTC; CDR3aa: CASRGQGASYEQYF
j_gene: TRBJ2-2; v_gene: TRBV11-2; abundance: -; d_gene: -; CDR3nt: TGTGCCAGCAGCTTTCGCAGGGCGGCCGGGGAGCTGTTTTTT; CDR3aa: CASSFRRAAGELFF
j_gene: TRBJ2-7; v_gene: TRBV11-1; abundance: many; d_gene: -; CDR3nt: TGTGCCAGCAGCTTAGTGGGTACGGGCTGGAACTCCTACGAGCAGTACTTC; CDR3aa: CASSLVGTGWNSYEQYF
j_gene: TRBJ1-1; v_gene: TRBV5-6; abundance: few; d_gene: TRBD1; CDR3nt: TGTGCCAGCAGCTTGGGACAGGGTCTCGAAGCTTTCTTT; CDR3aa: CASSLGQGLEAFF
j_gene: TRBJ2-1; v_gene: TRBV7-9; abundance: many; d_gene: TRBD2; CDR3nt: TGTGCTAGCAGCCCGAGCGGGGGTCCCTACAATGAGCAGTTCTTC; CDR3aa: CASSPSGGPYNEQFF
j_gene: TRBJ1-1; v_gene: TRBV28; abundance: many; d_gene: -; CDR3nt: TGTGCCAGCAGAGGACAAAGAAACACTGAAGCTTTCTTT; CDR3aa: CASRGQRNTEAFF
j_gene: TRBJ2-7; v_gene: TRBV29-1; abundance: many; d_gene: TRBD2; CDR3nt: TGCAGCGCAACGGAGGGACTAGCGGGGATTGAGCAGTACTTC; CDR3aa: CSATEGLAGIEQYF
j_gene: TRBJ2-3; v_gene: TRBV20-1; abundance: many; d_gene: TRBD2; CDR3nt: TGCAGTGCTATGACCGGGACTAGCGGGGTTTGGGATACGCAGTATTTT; CDR3aa: CSAMTGTSGVWDTQYF
j_gene: TRBJ1-5; v_gene: TRBV20-1; abundance: -; d_gene: TRBD1; CDR3nt: TGCAGTGCCTTTGAACAGGGGGCAGGTCAGCCCCAGCATTTT; CDR3aa: CSAFEQGAGQPQHF
j_gene: TRBJ2-1; v_gene: TRBV7-2; abundance: -; d_gene: TRBD1; CDR3nt: TGTGCCAGCAGGGATTGGGACAGGGGCAATGAGCAGTTCTTC; CDR3aa: CASRDWDRGNEQFF
j_gene: TRBJ1-1; v_gene: TRBV11-2; abundance: many; d_gene: -; CDR3nt: TGTGCCAGCAGCCCCCGGGGGGCAAGAGGGACTGAAGCTTTCTTT; CDR3aa: CASSPRGARGTEAFF
j_gene: TRBJ2-7; v_gene: TRBV5-1; abundance: many; d_gene: TRBD1; CDR3nt: TGCGCCAGCAGCTCGGACAGGGGGTTATCCTACGAGCAGTACTTC; CDR3aa: CASSSDRGLSYEQYF
j_gene: TRBJ1-4; v_gene: TRBV7-9; abundance: -; d_gene: TRBD1; CDR3nt: TGTGCCAGCAGCTATTCCTTTGGGACAGCGGGTGAAAAACTGTTTTTT; CDR3aa: CASSYSFGTAGEKLFF
j_gene: TRBJ2-7; v_gene: TRBV20-1; abundance: many; d_gene: -; CDR3nt: TGCACTGCGACAGGGACTTCCTACGAGCAGTACTTC; CDR3aa: CTATGTSYEQYF
j_gene: TRBJ1-5; v_gene: TRBV6-2/TRBV6-3; abundance: many; d_gene: -; CDR3nt: TGTGCCAGCAGTTACGAAAGGGGGAGGCAGCCCCAGCATTTT; CDR3aa: CASSYERGRQPQHF
j_gene: TRBJ2-7; v_gene: TRBV14; abundance: -; d_gene: -; CDR3nt: TGTGCCAGCAGCCAAGCGGGAAGCCTCGGCTACTACGAGCAGTACTTC; CDR3aa: CASSQAGSLGYYEQYF
j_gene: TRBJ2-1; v_gene: TRBV3-1; abundance: many; d_gene: -; CDR3nt: TGTGCCAGCAGCCAAGGCGGCGGCGGAAGGGCTAAATACAATGAGCAGTTCTTC; CDR3aa: CASSQGGGGRAKYNEQFF
j_gene: TRBJ2-5; v_gene: TRBV7-8; abundance: -; d_gene: -; CDR3nt: TGTGCCAGCAGATCAACAGGGGAGACCCAGTACTTC; CDR3aa: CASRSTGETQYF
j_gene: TRBJ1-4; v_gene: TRBV27; abundance: many; d_gene: -; CDR3nt: TGTGCCAGCAGTACGGACCTAAATGAAAAACTGTTTTTT; CDR3aa: CASSTDLNEKLFF
j_gene: TRBJ1-1; v_gene: TRBV12-3/TRBV12-4; abundance: many; d_gene: -; CDR3nt: TGTGCCAGCAGCAACGAACAGGGAAGCACTGAAGCTTTCTTT; CDR3aa: CASSNEQGSTEAFF
j_gene: TRBJ2-2; v_gene: TRBV6-5; abundance: many; d_gene: -; CDR3nt: TGTGCCAGCAGTTACGGGTCCGGGGAGCTGTTTTTT; CDR3aa: CASSYGSGELFF
j_gene: TRBJ2-1; v_gene: TRBV9; abundance: many; d_gene: -; CDR3nt: TGTGCCAGCAGCATCGTAAGCTTAGCAGATGAGCAGTTCTTC; CDR3aa: CASSIVSLADEQFF
j_gene: TRBJ2-7; v_gene: TRBV27; abundance: many; d_gene: TRBD1; CDR3nt: TGTGCCAGCAGTCCCTCAGACAGGGCCCACGAGCAGTACTTC; CDR3aa: CASSPSDRAHEQYF
j_gene: TRBJ2-7; v_gene: TRBV28; abundance: many; d_gene: TRBD1; CDR3nt: TGTGCCAGCAGACCGACAGGGATCGTAGGGGAGCAGTACTTC; CDR3aa: CASRPTGIVGEQYF
j_gene: TRBJ2-5; v_gene: TRBV7-9; abundance: -; d_gene: TRBD1; CDR3nt: TGTGCCAGCAGCCGGGGACAGCCGGGAAGGGAGACCCAGTACTTC; CDR3aa: CASSRGQPGRETQYF
j_gene: TRBJ1-6; v_gene: TRBV6-1; abundance: -; d_gene: -; CDR3nt: TGTGCCAGCAAGGAGAAAGGTGAACTCTCAAATTCACCCCTCCACTTT; CDR3aa: CASKEKGELSNSPLHF